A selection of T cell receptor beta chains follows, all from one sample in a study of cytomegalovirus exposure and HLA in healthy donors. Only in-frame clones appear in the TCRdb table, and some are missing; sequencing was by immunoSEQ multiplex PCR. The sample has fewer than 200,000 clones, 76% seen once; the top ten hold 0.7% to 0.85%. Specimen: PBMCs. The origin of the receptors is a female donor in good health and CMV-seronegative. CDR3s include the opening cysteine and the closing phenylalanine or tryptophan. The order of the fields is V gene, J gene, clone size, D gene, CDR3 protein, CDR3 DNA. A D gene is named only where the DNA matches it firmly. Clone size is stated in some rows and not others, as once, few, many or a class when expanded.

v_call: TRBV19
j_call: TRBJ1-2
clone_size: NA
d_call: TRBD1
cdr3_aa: CASSIAGTGGLDYGYTF
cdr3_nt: TGTGCCAGTAGTATTGCGGGGACAGGGGGTCTCGACTATGGCTACACCTTC

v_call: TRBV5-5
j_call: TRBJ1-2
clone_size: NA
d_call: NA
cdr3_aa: CASSLAGGAPGYTF
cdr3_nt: TGTGCCAGCAGCCTGGCGGGGGGGGCGCCTGGCTACACCTTC

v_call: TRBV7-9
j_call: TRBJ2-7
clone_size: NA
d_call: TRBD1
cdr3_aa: CASSNQGQGISYEQYF
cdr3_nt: TGTGCCAGCAGCAATCAAGGACAGGGCATCTCCTACGAGCAGTACTTC

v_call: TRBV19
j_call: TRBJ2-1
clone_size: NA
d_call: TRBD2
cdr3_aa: CASRLPGLGNNEQFF
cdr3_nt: TGTGCCAGTAGGCTGCCGGGACTAGGGAACAATGAGCAGTTCTTC

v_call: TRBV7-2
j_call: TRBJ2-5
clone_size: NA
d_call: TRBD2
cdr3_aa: CASSSILRAGAEETQYF
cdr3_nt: TGTGCCAGCAGCTCCATCCTTCGAGCGGGGGCCGAAGAGACCCAGTACTTC

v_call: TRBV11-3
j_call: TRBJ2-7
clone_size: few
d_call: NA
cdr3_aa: CASSLDGTSYEQYF
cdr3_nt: TGTGCCAGCAGCTTAGATGGGACTTCCTACGAGCAGTACTTC

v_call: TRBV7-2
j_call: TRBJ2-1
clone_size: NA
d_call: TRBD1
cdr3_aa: CASSLGQGAWNEQFF
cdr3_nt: TGTGCCAGCAGCCTTGGACAGGGGGCGTGGAATGAGCAGTTCTTC

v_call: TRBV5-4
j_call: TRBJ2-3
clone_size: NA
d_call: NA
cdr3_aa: CASSRQEAPDTQYF
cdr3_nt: TGTGCCAGCAGCCGCCAAGAGGCCCCAGATACGCAGTATTTT

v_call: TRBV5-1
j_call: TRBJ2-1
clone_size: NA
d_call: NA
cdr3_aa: CASSLDGGLSNEQFF
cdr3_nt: TGCGCCAGCAGCTTGGACGGCGGGCTGTCCAATGAGCAGTTCTTC

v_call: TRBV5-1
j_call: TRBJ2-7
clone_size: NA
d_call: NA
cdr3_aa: CASSSHTGYEQYF
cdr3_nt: TGCGCCAGCAGTTCCCACACAGGCTACGAGCAGTACTTC

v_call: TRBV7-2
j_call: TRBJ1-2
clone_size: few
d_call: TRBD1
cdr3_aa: CASSSGGTGGYTF
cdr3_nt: TGTGCCAGCAGCTCCGGGGGGACAGGGGGCTACACCTTC

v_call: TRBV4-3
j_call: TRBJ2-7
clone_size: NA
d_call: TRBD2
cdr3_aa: CASSQNRLAVSHEQYF
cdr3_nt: TGCGCCAGCAGCCAAAACAGACTAGCGGTAAGCCACGAGCAGTACTTC

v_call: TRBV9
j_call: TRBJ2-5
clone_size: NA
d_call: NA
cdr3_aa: CASSERDYQETQYF
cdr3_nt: TGTGCCAGCAGCGAACGGGACTACCAAGAGACCCAGTACTTC

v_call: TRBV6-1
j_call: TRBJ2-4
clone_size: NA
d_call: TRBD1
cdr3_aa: CASSAAGTGNFGSRLNIQYF
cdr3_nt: TGTGCCAGCAGTGCGGCCGGGACAGGAAACTTCGGTTCTCGGCTAAACATTCAGTACTTC

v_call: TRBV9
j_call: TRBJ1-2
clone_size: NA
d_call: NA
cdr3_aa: CASSVGYGALSGYTF
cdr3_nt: TGTGCCAGCAGCGTAGGATACGGAGCCCTGTCGGGCTACACCTTC

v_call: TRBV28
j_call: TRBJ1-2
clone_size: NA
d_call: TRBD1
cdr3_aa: CASSLDRDSYGYTF
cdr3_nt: TGTGCCAGCAGTTTAGACCGGGACAGCTATGGCTACACCTTC

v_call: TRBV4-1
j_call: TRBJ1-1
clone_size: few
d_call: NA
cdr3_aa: CASSQVVSRQNTEAFF
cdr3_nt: TGCGCCAGCAGCCAAGTGGTCTCTCGACAGAACACTGAAGCTTTCTTT

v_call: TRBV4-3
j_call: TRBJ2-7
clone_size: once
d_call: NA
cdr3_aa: CASSPHQFYEQYF
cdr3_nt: TGCGCCAGCAGCCCCCATCAGTTCTACGAGCAGTACTTC

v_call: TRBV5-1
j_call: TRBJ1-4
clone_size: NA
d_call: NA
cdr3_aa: CASSLWGSDEKLFF
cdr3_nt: TGCGCCAGCAGCTTGTGGGGCTCAGATGAAAAACTGTTTTTT

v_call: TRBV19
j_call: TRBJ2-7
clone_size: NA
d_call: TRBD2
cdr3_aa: CASRLSGSGNEQYF
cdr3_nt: TGTGCCAGTAGGCTTAGCGGGAGTGGGAACGAGCAGTACTTC

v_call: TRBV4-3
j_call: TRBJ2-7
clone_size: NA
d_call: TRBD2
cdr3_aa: CASSQDIGGGTSYEQYF
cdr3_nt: TGCGCCAGCAGCCAAGATATCGGCGGGGGAACCTCCTACGAGCAGTACTTC

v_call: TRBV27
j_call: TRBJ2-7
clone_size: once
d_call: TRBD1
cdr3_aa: CASSPGTGRGSYEQYF
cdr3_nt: TGTGCCAGCAGCCCCGGGACAGGGAGGGGATCCTACGAGCAGTACTTC

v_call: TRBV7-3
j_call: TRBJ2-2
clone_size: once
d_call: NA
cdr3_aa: CASSPKPNTGELFF
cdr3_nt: TGTGCCAGCAGCCCGAAGCCTAACACCGGGGAGCTGTTTTTT

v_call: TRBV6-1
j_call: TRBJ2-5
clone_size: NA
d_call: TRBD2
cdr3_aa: CASSDRAGGNKRTQYF
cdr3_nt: TGTGCCAGCAGTGACAGGGCGGGGGGAAACAAGAGAACCCAGTACTTC

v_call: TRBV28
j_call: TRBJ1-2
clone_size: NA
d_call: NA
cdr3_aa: CATTTIQGNYGYTF
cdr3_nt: TGTGCCACAACAACGATACAGGGAAACTATGGCTACACCTTC

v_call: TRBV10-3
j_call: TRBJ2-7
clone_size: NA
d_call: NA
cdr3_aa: CAISELVEQYF
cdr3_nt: TGTGCCATCAGTGAGTTGGTCGAGCAGTACTTC

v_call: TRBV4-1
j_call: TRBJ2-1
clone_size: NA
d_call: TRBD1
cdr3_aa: CASSQQTLTGVPEQFF
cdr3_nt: TGCGCCAGCAGCCAACAGACCCTCACAGGGGTGCCTGAGCAGTTCTTC

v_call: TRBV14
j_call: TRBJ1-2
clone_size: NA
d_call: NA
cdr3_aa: CASSQPRQELILYGYTF
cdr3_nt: TGTGCCAGCAGCCAACCTCGACAGGAGCTAATTCTCTATGGCTACACCTTC

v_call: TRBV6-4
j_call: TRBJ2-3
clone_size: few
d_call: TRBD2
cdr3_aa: CASSDSTSGGDTQYF
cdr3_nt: TGTGCCAGCAGTGACTCTACTAGCGGGGGGGATACGCAGTATTTT

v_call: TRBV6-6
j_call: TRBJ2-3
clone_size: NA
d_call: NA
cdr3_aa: CASSYGQTSTDTQYF
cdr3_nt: TGTGCCAGCAGTTATGGGCAAACTAGCACAGATACGCAGTATTTT

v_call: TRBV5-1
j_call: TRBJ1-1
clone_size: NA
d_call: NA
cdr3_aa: CASSGLGQPNTEAFF
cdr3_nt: TGCGCCAGCAGCGGCCTCGGACAGCCGAACACTGAAGCTTTCTTT

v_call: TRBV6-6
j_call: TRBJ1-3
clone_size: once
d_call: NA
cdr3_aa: CASSSGQWDTIYF
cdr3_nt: TGTGCCAGCAGTTCAGGACAATGGGACACCATATATTTT

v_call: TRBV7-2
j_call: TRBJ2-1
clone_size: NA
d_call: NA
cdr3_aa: CASSLEGRDAYNEQFF
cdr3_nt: TGTGCCAGCAGCTTAGAAGGGCGGGATGCTTACAATGAGCAGTTCTTC

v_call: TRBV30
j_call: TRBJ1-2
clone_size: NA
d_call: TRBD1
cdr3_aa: CAWRVRTGELGYGYTF
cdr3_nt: TGTGCCTGGAGGGTCAGGACAGGGGAGTTGGGCTATGGCTACACCTTC

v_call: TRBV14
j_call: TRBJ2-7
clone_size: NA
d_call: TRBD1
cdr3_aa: CASRPGTDYEQYF
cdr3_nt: TGTGCCAGCAGGCCCGGGACAGACTACGAGCAGTACTTC

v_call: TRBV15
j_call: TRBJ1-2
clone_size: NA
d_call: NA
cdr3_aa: CATSIGERGGGGYTF
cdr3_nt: TGTGCCACCAGCATTGGAGAAAGGGGAGGGGGTGGCTACACCTTC

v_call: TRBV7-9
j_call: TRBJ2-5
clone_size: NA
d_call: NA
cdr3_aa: CASSLGLQETQYF
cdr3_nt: TGTGCCAGCAGCTTGGGCCTACAAGAGACCCAGTACTTC

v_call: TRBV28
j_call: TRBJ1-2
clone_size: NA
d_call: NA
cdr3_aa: CASSFVGEHYGYTF
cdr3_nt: TGTGCCAGCAGTTTCGTCGGGGAACACTATGGCTACACCTTC

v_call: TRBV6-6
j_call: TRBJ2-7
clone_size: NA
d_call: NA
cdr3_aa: CASSRTLSYEQYF
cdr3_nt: TGTGCCAGCAGCCGGACATTATCCTACGAGCAGTACTTC

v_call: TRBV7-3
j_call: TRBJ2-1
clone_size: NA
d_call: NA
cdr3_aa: CASSLSLQDEQFF
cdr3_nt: TGTGCCAGCAGCCTTAGCCTACAGGATGAGCAGTTCTTC

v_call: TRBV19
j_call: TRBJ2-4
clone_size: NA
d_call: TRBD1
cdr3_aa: CASSGTGGVFLLAKNIQYF
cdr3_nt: TGTGCCAGTAGTGGGACAGGGGGCGTCTTCCTTCTAGCCAAAAACATTCAGTACTTC

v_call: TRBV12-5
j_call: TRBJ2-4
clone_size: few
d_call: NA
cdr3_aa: CASGSTDQQNIQYF
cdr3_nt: TGTGCTAGTGGTTCGACAGATCAGCAAAACATTCAGTACTTC